One sample yielded the 27 T cell receptor beta chains listed below, sequenced in a study of Ad26.COV2.S vaccination and SARS-CoV-2 variants. Treatment described: approximately 18 received Ad26.COV2.S at low or high dose, single or two shots; about five received placebo; per-sample allocation not given. Vaccine and placebo recipients were sampled on day 63 after the first injection. The method was immunoSEQ multiplex PCR; TCRdb's version includes in-frame clones alone and lacks a portion of them. This table holds approximately 450,000 clones, 75% to 95% found once. Sequenced here: peripheral blood, sampled in a trial of Ad26.COV2.S vaccine versus placebo. Every receptor here comes from a person between 18 and 59 years old who received the Ad26.COV2.S COVID-19 vaccine or a placebo.

This clone was recorded only once. The chain links TRBV21-1 to TRBJ2-7. TRBV21-1 counts as a pseudogene. The CDR3 has 11 residues. DNA of the CDR3: TGTGCCAGGAAGGAAGGTTACGAGCAGTACTTC. Translating it yields CARKEGYEQYF.

The rearrangement joins TRBV5-4 to TRBJ1-2, with D unresolved. The length of the CDR3 is 16 residues. The germline V and J ends were trimmed by 6 bases and 5 bases, with 23 bases remaining between them. Germline V gene data show CDR1 as SGHNT and CDR2 as YYREEE (reference sequence). Here the CDR3 reads CASTKSGRQTPYGYTF. DNA for the CDR3: TGTGCCAGCACAAAAAGTGGACGTCAAACCCCGTATGGCTACACCTTC. The entire variable domain, with the rest obtained from reference TRBV5-4 and TRBJ1-2, is as follows: ETGVTQSPTHLIKTRGQQVTLRCSSQSGHNTVSWYQQALGQGPQFIFQYYREEENGRGNFPPRFSGLQFPNYSSELNVNALELDDSALYLCASTKSGRQTPYGYTFGSGTRLTVV.

The J gene is TRBJ1-6, the V gene TRBV6-2 or TRBV6-3; no definite D call. Germline assignment: CDR1 MNHEY and CDR2 SVGEGT. The CDR3 loop spans 14 amino acids. V was clipped by 5 bases and J by 9 bases, with 14 bases between them. The CDR3 DNA sequence: TGTGCCAGCAGTGCTACAAGAGGTAGTTCACCCCTCCACTTT. This encodes CASSATRGSSPLHF.

This clone has just a few counts. This chain uses TRBV3-1 (or the pseudogene TRBV3-2) with TRBJ1-1; possible D gene TRBD1, 5 bases. Germline CDR1 and CDR2: LGHDT and YNNKEL (reference sequence). Trimming shortened V by 0 bases and J by 6 bases, and 11 bases separated the two germline ends. The CDR3 extends over 14 amino acids. Here the CDR3 reads CASSQEGRAAEAFF. In nucleotides, the CDR3 is TGTGCCAGCAGCCAAGAAGGCAGGGCAGCTGAAGCTTTCTTT.

The chain has TRBV5-4 and TRBJ2-7; 12 bases are a match to TRBD2. The germline CDR1 and CDR2 sequences are SGHNT and YYREEE (reference sequence). V lost 3 bases, J lost 2 bases, and 9 bases stayed unmatched. The CDR3 has 17 residues. The CDR3 region has the DNA TGTGCCAGCAGCTCATACAATCTAGCGGGGGGGGCCTACGAGCAGTACTTC. The encoded protein is CASSSYNLAGGAYEQYF.

This chain connects TRBV25-1 to TRBJ2-1; 8 bases are shared with TRBD2. From germline, CDR1 is MGHDK and CDR2 SYGVNS. Unmatched junction bases numbered 3, after V lost 7 bases and J lost 1 base. The CDR3 totals 14 residues. CDR3: CASTLAGSYNEQFF. CDR3 nucleotide sequence: TGTGCCAGCACCTTAGCGGGATCCTACAATGAGCAGTTCTTC.

Details on this clone: A much larger clone sits a single nucleotide away, making a read error possible. V is TRBV2 and J is TRBJ2-2; D remains unclear. This CDR3 is built from 13 residues. The V and J ends lost 3 bases and 3 bases respectively, with 5 bases between them. Germline V lookup: CDR1 SNHLY, CDR2 FYNNEI. The CDR3 nucleotides are TGTGCCAGCAGTGAGGGGTACACCGGGGAGCTGTTTTTT. This gives the protein CASSEGYTGELFF.

The chain's CDR3 is CASSLQQGTETQYF. In nucleotides, the CDR3 is TGCGCCAGCAGCCTTCAACAGGGTACAGAGACCCAGTACTTC. This chain joins TRBV5-1 and TRBJ2-5; D possibly corresponds to TRBD1 (6 bases). Between the trimmed V and J ends, which lost 4 bases and 4 bases, there was a span of 14 bases. The CDR3 contains 14 residues. Germline loops: CDR1 SGHRS, CDR2 YFSETQ.

CDR3 residues: CASSLYPPYAGGSYNEQFF. CDR3 in DNA: TGTGCCAGCAGTTTATACCCTCCCTATGCGGGAGGTTCCTACAATGAGCAGTTCTTC. The chain is built from TRBV27 and TRBJ2-1, with TRBD2 matching 8 bases. The CDR3 spans 19 residues. The V gene's germline CDR1 is MNHEY and CDR2 SMNVEV (reference sequence). J was trimmed by 1 base and V by 1 base; bases with no gene match: 12.

The chain employs TRBV11-2 and TRBJ1-5, with D perhaps TRBD1 (6 bases). The CDR3 length is 19 residues. V was trimmed by 6 bases and J by 0 bases, leaving 24 bases between them. CDR1 is SGHAT and CDR2 is FQNNGV in the germline V gene. The CDR3 bases are TGTGCCAGCAGTTCGAATCTGGGGGCGGGTGTTGATAGCAATCAGCCCCAGCATTTT. The encoded protein is CASSSNLGAGVDSNQPQHF.

The chain couples TRBV21-1 to TRBJ1-1; the table's D call TRBD1 went unverified against the DNA. TRBV21-1 is listed as a pseudogene. The CDR3 consists of 16 residues. CDR3 residues: CASSKAAAGGLTEAFF. CDR3 in DNA: TGTGCCAGCAGCAAAGCAGCAGCAGGGGGCCTCACTGAAGCTTTCTTT.

V usage is TRBV7-9 and J usage is TRBJ1-1, with TRBD1 matching 7 bases. The CDR3 has 14 residues. In germline, CDR1 is SEHNR, CDR2 FQNEAQ (reference sequence). V trimming: 5 bases; J trimming: 4 bases; junction bases outside the gene matches: 7. CDR3 sequence: CASSATTGRTEAFF. As DNA, the CDR3 is TGTGCCAGCAGCGCAACGACAGGGCGCACTGAAGCTTTCTTT.

The genes are TRBV28 and TRBJ1-2; D not certain. V was cut by 5 bases and J by 4 bases, with 8 bases left in between. Germline values: CDR1 MDHEN, CDR2 SYDVKM. The CDR3 loop spans 12 amino acids. The CDR3 region has the DNA TGTGCCAGCAGTGGACTCGGCTATGGCTACACCTTC. This gives the protein CASSGLGYGYTF.

The rearrangement links TRBV13 to TRBJ2-1; 7 nucleotides align to TRBD1. J gave up 13 bases and V 2 bases, and 5 bases lay outside the gene matches. This CDR3 spans 12 amino acids. Germline CDR1 reads PRHDT; CDR2 reads FYEKMQ (reference sequence). The CDR3 coding sequence is TGTGCCAGCAGCTTACTTCGGGACAGACAGTTCTTC. Its protein product is CASSLLRDRQFF.

The chain is built from TRBV27 and TRBJ1-5; 8 bases are a match to TRBD1. The germline V gene has CDR1 MNHEY and CDR2 SMNVEV (reference sequence). The CDR3 runs 14 residues. V lost 4 bases and J lost 5; bases outside the gene matches: 4. CDR3 sequence (DNA): TGTGCCAGCAGTTATAACAGGGGGGATCAGCCCCAGCATTTT. Translation: CASSYNRGDQPQHF.

As for this clone: A read error may produce the germline difference seen at one junction end. The V gene is TRBV24-1, the J gene TRBJ2-7; no firm D call. This CDR3 is 11 amino acids long. Germline loops: CDR1 KGHDR, CDR2 SFDVKD. This CDR3 is CATSDTPGRNF. The CDR3 DNA sequence: TGTGCCACCAGTGATACCCCCGGGCGGAACTTC.

The rearrangement joins TRBV7-8 to TRBJ2-5; D not certain. Germline CDR1 and CDR2: SGHVS and FQNEAQ. The V gene lost 4 bases and the J gene lost 7 bases, with 16 bases spanning the gap. This CDR3 spans 14 amino acids. The CDR3 region is CASSSRGPGGTQYF. The CDR3 DNA sequence: TGTGCCAGCAGCTCTAGAGGACCCGGCGGGACCCAGTACTTC.

This chain connects TRBV7-8 to TRBJ2-7; D possibly corresponds to TRBD2 (5 bases). Looked up from germline, CDR1 is SGHVS and CDR2 is FQNEAQ. This CDR3 comprises 13 residues. V was trimmed by 3 bases and J by 5 bases, leaving 11 bases between them. CDR3 protein: CASSLISADEQYF. DNA of the CDR3: TGTGCCAGCAGCTTGATTAGCGCGGACGAGCAGTACTTC. Variable domain in full (rest from reference TRBV7-8 and TRBJ2-7): GAGVSQSPRYKVAKRGQDVALRCDPISGHVSLFWYQQALGQGPEFLTYFQNEAQLDKSGLPSDRFFAERPEGSVSTLKIQRTQQEDSAVYLCASSLISADEQYFGPGTRLTVT.

V usage is TRBV5-1 and J usage is TRBJ1-3; D uncertain. CDR1 is SGHRS and CDR2 is YFSETQ in the germline V gene. The CDR3 extends over 13 amino acids. V was cut by 2 bases and J by 8 bases, with 11 bases left in between. The chain's CDR3 is CASSLIEGHTIYF. As DNA, the CDR3 is TGCGCCAGCAGCTTAATCGAAGGGCACACCATATATTTT.

The CDR3 loop reads CASSLPRASGRFSYEQYF. The CDR3, as DNA: TGTGCCAGCAGCTTACCCAGGGCTAGCGGGAGGTTTTCCTACGAGCAGTACTTC. This chain connects TRBV7-2 to TRBJ2-7, with 11 bases fitting TRBD2. The CDR3 is 18 amino acids. With 2 bases clipped from V and 1 base from J, the junction kept 10 bases outside the gene matches. CDR1 and CDR2 from the germline V gene are SGHTA and FQGNSA.

The chain recombines TRBV28 with TRBJ2-1; 9 bases map to TRBD2. Germline lookup yields CDR1 MDHEN and CDR2 SYDVKM. V dropped 2 bases and J dropped 2; count of bases not matched to a gene: 4. The CDR3 covers 16 residues. CDR3 nucleotides: TGTGCCAGCAGTTTAGCGGGAGGGAAGGCCTACAATGAGCAGTTCTTC. This codes for CASSLAGGKAYNEQFF.

The chain is built from TRBV5-6 and TRBJ2-7; 7 positions match TRBD2. J was trimmed by 0 bases and V by 0 bases; bases with no gene match: 3. The CDR3 has 15 residues. The V gene's germline CDR1 is SGHDT and CDR2 YYEEEE. The CDR3 is CASSLGGGFSYEQYF. The CDR3 DNA reads as TGTGCCAGCAGCTTGGGCGGGGGTTTCTCCTACGAGCAGTACTTC.

The chain combines TRBV19 with TRBJ1-2; no clear D. The CDR3 is 13 residues long. CDR1 LNHDA and CDR2 SQIVND come from the germline V gene (reference sequence). Trimming removed 2 bases at V and 4 bases at J, with 8 bases between. CDR3 region: CASSISGRYGYTF. In DNA form, the CDR3 reads TGTGCCAGTAGTATATCCGGCCGCTATGGCTACACCTTC.

The chain has TRBV19 and TRBJ2-1, with a possible D match to TRBD2 (5 bases). The germline V gene encodes CDR1 LNHDA and CDR2 SQIVND (reference sequence). The CDR3 loop spans 13 amino acids. V was pared by 3 bases and J by 10 bases, with 13 bases between. The CDR3: CASSIRAGIEQFF. The CDR3 bases are TGTGCCAGTAGTATTCGGGCCGGGATCGAGCAGTTCTTC.

This chain uses TRBV18 with TRBJ2-3, with TRBD2 matching over 7 bases. This CDR3 spans 16 amino acids. Germline lookup yields CDR1 KGHSH and CDR2 LQKENI. V gave up 3 bases and J gave up 5 bases; unmatched junction bases: 11. The CDR3 protein is CASSPPAVAGQDTQYF. The CDR3 nucleotides are TGTGCCAGCTCACCCCCGGCGGTAGCGGGCCAAGATACGCAGTATTTT.

CDR3 nucleotide sequence: TGTGCCTGGAGCGGAGGACAGTTGAACACTGAAGCTTTCTTT. Its protein product is CAWSGGQLNTEAFF. This rearrangement joins TRBV30 to TRBJ1-1, with D maybe TRBD1 (6 bases). This CDR3 has 14 amino acids. Germline V lookup: CDR1 GTSNPN, CDR2 SVGIG (reference sequence). With 3 bases removed from V and 0 bases from J, the gap between germline ends came to 11 bases.

The chain is built from TRBV30 and TRBJ2-3; D is perhaps TRBD1 (5 bases). Trimming shortened V by 0 bases and J by 3 bases, and 7 bases separated the two germline ends. This CDR3 region has 13 residues. Germline CDR1 is GTSNPN and CDR2 is SVGIG (reference sequence). Here the CDR3 DNA reads TGTGCCTGGAGTGTTCAGGGAACAGATACGCAGTATTTT. This translates into CAWSVQGTDTQYF.